What follows is one TCR beta chain and its context. Here immunoSEQ multiplex PCR was the method, and the copy in TCRdb shows in-frame clones only, minus some. The sample has approximately 24,000 clones; roughly 80% are singletons. This entry is derived from a study of T cells in localized non-small cell lung cancer. Trimming stripped 1 base from V and 2 bases from J, with 9 bases between. CDR3 length: 15 amino acids. CDR1 and CDR2 from the germline V gene are SNHLY and FYNNEI. Sequenced material: peripheral blood, taken before any cancer treatment. The origin of this receptor is a man aged 40 to 70 with stage III squamous cell lung carcinoma. V and J are TRBV2 and TRBJ2-1; no definite D call. The CDR3 protein is CASSEGPPAYNEQFF. In DNA, the CDR3 is TGTGCCAGCAGTGAAGGACCCCCGGCCTACAATGAGCAGTTCTTC.